These 22 T cell receptor beta chains originate from one sample sequenced in a study of shared clonotypes between healthy human individuals. Profiled with immunoSEQ multiplex PCR; TCRdb holds only in-frame clones, not every one. This repertoire shows 150,000 to 200,000 clones, roughly 70% found once; its top ten account for 10%. The sequencing sample was made of memory CD4+ T cells sorted from blood. This sample's subset: CD45RA-negative fraction. The receptors come from a man aged 30 to 39 in good health.

The chain uses TRBV11-2 and TRBJ2-1, with D perhaps assigned TRBD1 or TRBD2 (6 bases each). From germline, CDR1 is SGHAT and CDR2 FQNNGV. The length of the CDR3 is 15 residues. V was cut by 1 base and J by 4 bases, with 11 bases left in between. The CDR3: CASSLAAGQYNEQFF. DNA of the CDR3: TGTGCCAGCAGCTTAGCTGCGGGACAATACAATGAGCAGTTCTTC.

CDR3 sequence reads: CASTSGTDQETQYF. In DNA form, the CDR3 reads TGTGCCAGCACTTCCGGGACAGACCAAGAGACCCAGTACTTC. This rearrangement joins TRBV6-5 to TRBJ2-5, with 7 bases aligning to TRBD1. Trimming took 7 bases from V and 0 from J; bases not matched to a gene: 5. The CDR3 runs to 14 residues. In germline, CDR1 is MNHEY, CDR2 SVGAGI.

This clone was picked up one time. This sequence joins TRBV7-9 and TRBJ2-5; D ambiguous. The V and J ends lost 3 bases and 5 bases respectively, with 4 bases between them. Germline V gives CDR1 SEHNR, CDR2 FQNEAQ (reference sequence). CDR3 length equals 11 residues. In DNA, the CDR3 is TGTGCCAGCAGCTTGGCGGAGACCCAGTACTTC. It translates to CASSLAETQYF. The whole variable domain, filled in from reference TRBV7-9 and TRBJ2-5, reads DTGVSQNPRHKITKRGQNVTFRCDPISEHNRLYWYRQTLGQGPEFLTYFQNEAQLEKSRLLSDRFSAERPKGSFSTLEIQRTEQGDSAMYLCASSLAETQYFGPGTRLLVL.

J is TRBJ2-7 and V is TRBV28; 8 bases fit TRBD1. V dropped 6 bases and J dropped 5; count of bases not matched to a gene: 3. Germline V gives CDR1 MDHEN, CDR2 SYDVKM. The CDR3 runs 12 residues. Here the CDR3 reads CASRSTGDEQYF. CDR3 DNA sequence: TGTGCCAGCAGGTCGACAGGGGACGAGCAGTACTTC.

Remarks on this clone: Other DNA sequences in the same sample also yield this CDR3. The chain combines TRBV2 with TRBJ1-1; D not certain. Trimming took off 6 bases at V and 1 base at J, with 15 bases between the two ends. Per the germline V gene, CDR1 is SNHLY and CDR2 is FYNNEI. The CDR3 spans 15 residues. CDR3: CASSPEPTENTEAFF. For the CDR3, the DNA is TGTGCCAGCAGCCCCGAACCTACAGAGAACACTGAAGCTTTCTTT. Full variable domain (rest looked up from reference TRBV2 and TRBJ1-1): EPEVTQTPSHQVTQMGQEVILRCVPISNHLYFYWYRQILGQKVEFLVSFYNNEISEKSEIFDDQFSVERPDGSNFTLKIRSTKLEDSAMYFCASSPEPTENTEAFFGQGTRLTVV.

The CDR3 DNA reads as TGTGCCTGGAGTGTACGGGGCAGGGTTGGGAATGAGCAGTTCTTC. This translates into CAWSVRGRVGNEQFF. The chain employs TRBV30 and TRBJ2-1, with D possibly called TRBD1 or TRBD2 (5 bases each). The germline V gene encodes CDR1 GTSNPN and CDR2 SVGIG (reference sequence). The CDR3 covers 15 residues. Deletions cut 0 bases from V and 7 bases from J, with 16 bases between.

The chain has TRBV18 and TRBJ1-3; D is unresolved. Germline V gives CDR1 KGHSH, CDR2 LQKENI. The V and J ends lost 2 bases and 4 bases respectively, with 12 bases between them. The CDR3 covers 15 residues. The CDR3, as DNA: TGTGCCAGCTCACCAACCTGGGGATCCGGAAACACCATATATTTT. The encoded protein is CASSPTWGSGNTIYF.

The rearrangement joins TRBV6-5 to TRBJ1-1; D is uncertain. With 8 bases removed from V and 10 bases from J, the gap between germline ends came to 17 bases. Germline V gene data show CDR1 as MNHEY and CDR2 as SVGAGI. CDR3 length equals 12 residues. CDR3 residues: CASGNRARGAFF. CDR3 nucleotides: TGTGCCAGCGGAAACCGCGCACGTGGAGCTTTCTTT.

This clone turned up a few times. The J gene is TRBJ2-1, the V gene TRBV13, with 9 bases that match TRBD2. Unmatched junction bases numbered 5, after V lost 1 base and J lost 4 bases. Germline V lookup: CDR1 PRHDT, CDR2 FYEKMQ (reference sequence). The CDR3 consists of 16 residues. CDR3 region: CASSLAVTSGYNEQFF. The CDR3 coding sequence is TGTGCCAGCAGCTTAGCGGTGACTAGCGGTTACAATGAGCAGTTCTTC. The full variable domain, completed using reference TRBV13 and TRBJ2-1, is AAGVIQSPRHLIKEKRETATLKCYPIPRHDTVYWYQQGPGQDPQFLISFYEKMQSDKGSIPDRFSAQQFSDYHSELNMSSLELGDSALYFCASSLAVTSGYNEQFFGPGTRLTVL.

The sample holds a few counts of this clone. V gene TRBV30 combines with J gene TRBJ1-4, with TRBD1 identical over 10 bases. Germline V gene sequence: CDR1 GTSNPN, CDR2 SVGIG (reference sequence). CDR3 size: 12 residues. DNA of the CDR3: TGTGCAAGACAGGGGGCGGCTGAAAAACTGTTTTTT. Amino acid sequence: CARQGAAEKLFF.

V usage is TRBV10-2 and J usage is TRBJ1-1; possibly TRBD1 for D (6 bases). V lost 2 bases to trimming and J lost 6 bases, with 16 bases between them. CDR1 is WSHSY and CDR2 is SAAADI in the germline V gene. The length of the CDR3 is 15 residues. The CDR3 nucleotides read TGCGCCAGCAGTGAGGGCAGGGGCCAACGCGCTGAAGCTTTCTTT. Protein sequence: CASSEGRGQRAEAFF.

CDR3 DNA sequence: TGTGCCAGCAGCGGGGGACTAGCGGGAGGGTTAAGCACAGATACGCAGTATTTT. It specifies CASSGGLAGGLSTDTQYF. The chain has TRBV9 and TRBJ2-3; 16 bases map to TRBD2. CDR1 is SGDLS, CDR2 YYNGEE, per germline. This CDR3 region has 18 residues. Trimming at V came to 3 bases and at J to 0 bases, leaving 4 bases not matched to a gene.

The chain is built from TRBV6-6 and TRBJ2-1; TRBD2 matches 9 bases. V was pared by 11 bases and J by 7 bases, with 9 bases of the junction left unmatched. This CDR3 has 13 residues. Germline V CDR1 and CDR2: MNHNY, SVGAGI (reference sequence). CDR3 sequence: CAAAGGSGNEQFF. CDR3 in DNA: TGTGCCGCAGCGGGAGGATCGGGTAATGAGCAGTTCTTC.

The chain couples TRBV6-1 to TRBJ1-5; no reliable D call. CDR3 size: 11 residues. The germline gives CDR1 MNHNS, CDR2 SASEGT. Trimming took 2 bases from V and 11 from J, leaving 7 bases between them. The CDR3 DNA reads TGTGCCAGCAGTGAATCACAGTCCCAGCATTTT. Translated: CASSESQSQHF.

The rearrangement links TRBV11-1 to TRBJ2-7; TRBD1 matches 8 bases. With 1 base clipped from V and 3 bases from J, the junction kept 11 bases outside the gene matches. CDR1 SGHAT and CDR2 FQDESV come from the germline V gene (reference sequence). The CDR3 sequence is 17 residues long. CDR3 protein: CASSLGAGGVRNYEQYF. The CDR3 DNA is TGTGCCAGCAGCTTAGGAGCAGGGGGCGTCAGAAACTACGAGCAGTACTTC.

The genes are TRBV19 and TRBJ1-4; a possible D gene is TRBD1 (5 bases). This CDR3 contains 14 residues. CDR1 is LNHDA, CDR2 SQIVND, per germline (reference sequence). The ends were cut back, 6 bases at V and 8 bases at J, with 16 bases in the middle. The CDR3 bases are TGTGCCAGTAGGAAACAGGAGGGAGGAGAAAAACTGTTTTTT. Residues: CASRKQEGGEKLFF.

As for this clone: In the same sample, other DNA sequences code for this CDR3. V and J are TRBV5-4 and TRBJ2-7; 11 bases agree with TRBD2. This CDR3 contains 14 residues. The germline gives CDR1 SGHNT, CDR2 YYREEE (reference sequence). J gave up 3 bases and V 4 bases, and 3 bases lay outside the gene matches. The CDR3 sequence: CASSPTSGSYEQYF. CDR3 bases: TGTGCCAGCAGCCCCACTAGCGGGAGCTACGAGCAGTACTTC.

As to this clone: This sample includes further DNA sequences coding for the same CDR3. The V gene is TRBV9, the J gene TRBJ1-3; D is perhaps TRBD1 (5 bases). This CDR3 comprises 14 residues. Trimming took off 2 bases at V and 0 bases at J, with 6 bases between the two ends. Germline CDR1 is SGDLS and CDR2 is YYNGEE. CDR3 protein: CASSVTDSGNTIYF. Here the CDR3 DNA reads TGTGCCAGCAGCGTGACAGACTCTGGAAACACCATATATTTT.

The chain carries TRBV9 and TRBJ2-3; weak D call: TRBD1 (5 bases). The V gene's germline CDR1 is SGDLS and CDR2 YYNGEE. The ends were cut back, 3 bases at V and 1 base at J, with 9 bases in the middle. The CDR3 consists of 14 residues. The CDR3 sequence is CASSDVRGTDTQYF. CDR3 nucleotides: TGTGCCAGCAGCGACGTCAGGGGCACAGATACGCAGTATTTT.

The chain links TRBV15 to TRBJ1-5; a weak D match, TRBD1 (5 bases). V was clipped by 0 bases and J by 4 bases, with 10 bases between them. The CDR3 is 15 residues long. Germline-derived CDR1 and CDR2 are LNHNV and YYDKDF (reference sequence). The DNA of the CDR3 is TGTGCCACCAGCAGAGATGGGGCGGATAATCAGCCCCAGCATTTT. Protein product: CATSRDGADNQPQHF.

Only a few counts were recorded for this clone. The J gene is TRBJ2-7, the V gene TRBV6-5; tentatively, D is TRBD2 (5 bases). The CDR3 contains 13 residues. V was cut by 6 bases and J by 5 bases, with 14 bases left in between. Germline loops: CDR1 MNHEY, CDR2 SVGAGI. CDR3 coding DNA: TGTGCCAGCAGACCATGGGCCGGGAACGAGCAGTACTTC. Encoded protein: CASRPWAGNEQYF.

The V gene is TRBV5-1, the J gene TRBJ2-7; 12 nucleotides agree with TRBD2. V gave up 4 bases and J gave up 2 bases; unmatched junction bases: 16. This CDR3 is built from 19 residues. Germline assignment: CDR1 SGHRS and CDR2 YFSETQ. The CDR3 protein is CASSQKTSGSMQVPYEQYF. The DNA of the CDR3 is TGCGCCAGCAGCCAGAAGACTAGCGGGAGTATGCAGGTCCCCTACGAGCAGTACTTC.